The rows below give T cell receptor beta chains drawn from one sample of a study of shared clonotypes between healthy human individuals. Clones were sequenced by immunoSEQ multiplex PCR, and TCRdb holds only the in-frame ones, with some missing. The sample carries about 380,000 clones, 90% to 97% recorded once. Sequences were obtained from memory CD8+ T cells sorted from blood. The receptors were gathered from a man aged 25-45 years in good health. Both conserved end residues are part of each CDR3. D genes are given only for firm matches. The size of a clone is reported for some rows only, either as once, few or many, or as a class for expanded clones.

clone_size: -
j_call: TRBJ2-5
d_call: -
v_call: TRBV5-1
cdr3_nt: TGCGCCAGCAGCTTGGCTGGGTCAGGGAGTGGGGAGACCCAGTACTTC
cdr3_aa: CASSLAGSGSGETQYF

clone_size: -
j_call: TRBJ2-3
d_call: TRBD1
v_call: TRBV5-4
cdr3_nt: TGTGCCAGCAGCTTGTCTCAGGGGGCAGATACGCAGTATTTT
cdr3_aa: CASSLSQGADTQYF

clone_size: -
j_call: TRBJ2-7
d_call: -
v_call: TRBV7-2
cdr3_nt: TGTGCCAGCAGCCCCGACAGGACCTACGAGCAGTACTTC
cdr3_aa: CASSPDRTYEQYF

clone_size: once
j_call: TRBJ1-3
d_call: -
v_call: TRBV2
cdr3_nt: TGTGCCAGCAGGCCGATGACACTCTCTGGAAACACCATATATTTT
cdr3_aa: CASRPMTLSGNTIYF

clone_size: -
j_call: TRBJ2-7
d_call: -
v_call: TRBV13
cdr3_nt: TGTGCCAGCAGCTTAGGAGGGGGCGGGGGAACCTACGAGCAGTACTTC
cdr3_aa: CASSLGGGGGTYEQYF

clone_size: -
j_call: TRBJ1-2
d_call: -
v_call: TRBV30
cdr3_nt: TGTGCCTGGAGTGGTTGGTGGACTGCGACATCTAACTATGGCTACACCTTC
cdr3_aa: CAWSGWWTATSNYGYTF

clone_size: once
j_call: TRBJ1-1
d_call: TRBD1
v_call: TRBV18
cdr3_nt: TGTGCCAGCTCACCCAAACAGGGGATGGTCACTGAAGCTTTCTTT
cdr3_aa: CASSPKQGMVTEAFF

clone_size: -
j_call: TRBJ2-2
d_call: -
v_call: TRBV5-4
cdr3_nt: TGTGCCAGCAGCTTTTTAGTGTCGAACACCGGGGAGCTGTTTTTT
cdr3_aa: CASSFLVSNTGELFF

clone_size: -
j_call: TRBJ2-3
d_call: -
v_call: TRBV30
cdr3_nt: TGTGCCTGGAGCGAAGGGGGCACAGATACGCAGTATTTT
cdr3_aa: CAWSEGGTDTQYF

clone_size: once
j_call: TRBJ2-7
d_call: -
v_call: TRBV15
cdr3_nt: TGTGCCACCAGCAGGGATTACGGACTGAACTACGAGCAGTACTTC
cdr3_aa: CATSRDYGLNYEQYF

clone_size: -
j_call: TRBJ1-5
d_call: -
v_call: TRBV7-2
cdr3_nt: TGTGCCAGCAGCTTACACAGATTCAATCAGCCCCAGCATTTT
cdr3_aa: CASSLHRFNQPQHF

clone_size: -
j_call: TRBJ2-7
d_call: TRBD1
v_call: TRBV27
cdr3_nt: TGTGCCAGCAGTTTATCGGACAGGGCCCTGGACGAGCAGTACTTC
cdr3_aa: CASSLSDRALDEQYF

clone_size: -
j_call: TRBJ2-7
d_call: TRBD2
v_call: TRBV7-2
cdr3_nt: TGTGCCAGCAGCTTGGGACTAGTCGGCGAGCAGTACTTC
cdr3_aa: CASSLGLVGEQYF

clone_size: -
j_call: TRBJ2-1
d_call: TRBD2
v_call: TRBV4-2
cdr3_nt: TGTGCCAGCAGCCAAGCGTCTAGCGGGAGTTATAATGAGCAGTTCTTC
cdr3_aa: CASSQASSGSYNEQFF

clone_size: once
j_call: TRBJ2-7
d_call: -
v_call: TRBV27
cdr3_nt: TGTGCCAGCAGGGACAGCTACTTC
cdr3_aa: CASRDSYF

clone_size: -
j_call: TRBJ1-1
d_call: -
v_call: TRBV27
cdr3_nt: TGTGCCAGCAGTTTACCCCCCCCGGACAGACACACTGAAGCTTTCTTT
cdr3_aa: CASSLPPPDRHTEAFF

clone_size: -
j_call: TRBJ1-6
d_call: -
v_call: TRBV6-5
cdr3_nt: TGTGCCAGCACCCCGGCACGGGGTTCACCCCTCCACTTT
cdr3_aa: CASTPARGSPLHF

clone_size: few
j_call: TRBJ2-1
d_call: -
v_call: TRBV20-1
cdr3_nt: TGCAGTGCTCTTGACAATGAGCAGTTCTTC
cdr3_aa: CSALDNEQFF

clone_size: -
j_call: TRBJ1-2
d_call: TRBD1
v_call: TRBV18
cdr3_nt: TGTGCCAGCTCACCGGACAGGGGGTATGGCTACACCTTC
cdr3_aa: CASSPDRGYGYTF

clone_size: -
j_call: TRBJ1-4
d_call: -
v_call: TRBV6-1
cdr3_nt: TGTGCCAGCAGATCGGAATGGCGTGAAAAACTGTTTTTT
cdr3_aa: CASRSEWREKLFF

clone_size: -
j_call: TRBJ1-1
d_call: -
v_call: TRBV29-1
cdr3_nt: TGCAGCGTTCGCGGGACAACCAATTCGAACACTGAAGCTTTCTTT
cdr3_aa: CSVRGTTNSNTEAFF

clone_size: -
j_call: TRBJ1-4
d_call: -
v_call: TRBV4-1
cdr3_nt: TGCGCCAGCTCCGACCCGGCGGGAGCTAATGAAAAACTGTTTTTT
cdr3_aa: CASSDPAGANEKLFF

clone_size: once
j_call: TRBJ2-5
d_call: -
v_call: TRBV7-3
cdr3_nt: TGTGCCAGCAGCTTTGGAGGAAGGGAGACCCAGTACTTC
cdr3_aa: CASSFGGRETQYF

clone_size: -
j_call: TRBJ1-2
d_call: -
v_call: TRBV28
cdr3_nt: TGTGCCAGCAGACGGACTTTTGGCTACACCTTC
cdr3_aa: CASRRTFGYTF